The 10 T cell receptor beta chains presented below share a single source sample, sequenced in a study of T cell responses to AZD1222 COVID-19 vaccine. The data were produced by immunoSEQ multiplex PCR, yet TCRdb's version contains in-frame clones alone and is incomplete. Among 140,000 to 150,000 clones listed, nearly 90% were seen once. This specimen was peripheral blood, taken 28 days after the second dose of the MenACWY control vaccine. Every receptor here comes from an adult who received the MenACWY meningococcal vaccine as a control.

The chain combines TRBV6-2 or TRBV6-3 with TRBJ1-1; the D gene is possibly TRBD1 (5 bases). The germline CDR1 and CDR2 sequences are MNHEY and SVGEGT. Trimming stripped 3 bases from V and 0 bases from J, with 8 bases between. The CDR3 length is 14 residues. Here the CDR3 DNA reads TGTGCCAGCAGTTATGTGGGGCTGAACACTGAAGCTTTCTTT. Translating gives CASSYVGLNTEAFF.

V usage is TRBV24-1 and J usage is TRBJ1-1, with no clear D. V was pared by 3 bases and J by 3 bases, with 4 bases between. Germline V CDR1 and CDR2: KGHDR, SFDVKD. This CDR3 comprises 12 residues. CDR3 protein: CATSDPYTEAFF. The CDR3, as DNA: TGTGCCACCAGTGATCCTTACACTGAAGCTTTCTTT.

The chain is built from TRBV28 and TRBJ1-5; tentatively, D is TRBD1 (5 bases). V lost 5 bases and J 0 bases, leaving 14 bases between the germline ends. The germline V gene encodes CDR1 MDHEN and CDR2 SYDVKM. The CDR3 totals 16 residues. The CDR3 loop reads CASSDAGTYSNQPQHF. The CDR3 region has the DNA TGTGCCAGCAGTGACGCGGGGACGTATAGCAATCAGCCCCAGCATTTT.

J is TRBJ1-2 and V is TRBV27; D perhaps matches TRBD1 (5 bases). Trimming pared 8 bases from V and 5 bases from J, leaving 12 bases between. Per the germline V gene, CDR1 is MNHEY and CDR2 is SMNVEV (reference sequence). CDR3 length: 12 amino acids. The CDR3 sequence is CASSGGGYGYTF. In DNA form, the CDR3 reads TGTGCCAGCTCGGGGGGGGGTTATGGCTACACCTTC.

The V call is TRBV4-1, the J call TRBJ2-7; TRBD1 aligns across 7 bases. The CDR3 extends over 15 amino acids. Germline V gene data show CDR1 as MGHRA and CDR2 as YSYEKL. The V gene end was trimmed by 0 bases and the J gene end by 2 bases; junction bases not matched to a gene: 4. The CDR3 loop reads CASSQEAGGTYEQYF. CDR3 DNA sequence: TGCGCCAGCAGCCAAGAGGCAGGGGGAACCTACGAGCAGTACTTC.

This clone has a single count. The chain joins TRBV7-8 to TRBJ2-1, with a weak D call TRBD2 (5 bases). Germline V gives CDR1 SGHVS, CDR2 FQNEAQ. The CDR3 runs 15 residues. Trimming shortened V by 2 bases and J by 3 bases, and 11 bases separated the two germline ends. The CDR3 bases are TGTGCCAGCAGCTTATGGGGAGAAGGCTACAATGAGCAGTTCTTC. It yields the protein CASSLWGEGYNEQFF.

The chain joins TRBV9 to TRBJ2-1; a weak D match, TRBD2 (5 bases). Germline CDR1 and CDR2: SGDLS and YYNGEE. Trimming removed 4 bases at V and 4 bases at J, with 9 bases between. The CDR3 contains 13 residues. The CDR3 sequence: CASSPRTYNEQFF. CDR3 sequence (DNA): TGTGCCAGCAGCCCACGGACTTACAATGAGCAGTTCTTC.

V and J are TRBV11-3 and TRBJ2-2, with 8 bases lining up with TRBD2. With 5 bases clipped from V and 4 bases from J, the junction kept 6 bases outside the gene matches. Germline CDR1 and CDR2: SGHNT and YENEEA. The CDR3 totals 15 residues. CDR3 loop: CASSETGTSTGELFF. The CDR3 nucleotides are TGTGCCAGCAGCGAAACCGGGACTAGCACCGGGGAGCTGTTTTTT.

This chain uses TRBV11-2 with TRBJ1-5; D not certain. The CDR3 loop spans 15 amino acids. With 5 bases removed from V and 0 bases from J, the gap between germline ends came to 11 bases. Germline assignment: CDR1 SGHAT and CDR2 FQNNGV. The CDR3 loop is CASSITRGSNQPQHF. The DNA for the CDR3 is TGTGCCAGCAGCATCACTCGGGGTAGCAATCAGCCCCAGCATTTT. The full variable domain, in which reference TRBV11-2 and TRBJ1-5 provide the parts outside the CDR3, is EAGVAQSPRYKIIEKRQSVAFWCNPISGHATLYWYQQILGQGPKLLIQFQNNGVVDDSQLPKDRFSAERLKGVDSTLKIQPAKLEDSAVYLCASSITRGSNQPQHFGDGTRLSIL.

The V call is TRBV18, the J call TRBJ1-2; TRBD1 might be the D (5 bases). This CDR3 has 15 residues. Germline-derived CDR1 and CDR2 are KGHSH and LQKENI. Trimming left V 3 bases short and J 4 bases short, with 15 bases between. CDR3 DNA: TGTGCCAGCTCACCCGATTGGCAGGGCATCTATGGCTACACCTTC. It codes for CASSPDWQGIYGYTF. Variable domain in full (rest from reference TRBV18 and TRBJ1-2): NAGVMQNPRHLVRRRGQEARLRCSPMKGHSHVYWYRQLPEEGLKFMVYLQKENIIDESGMPKERFSAEFPKEGPSILRIQQVVRGDSAAYFCASSPDWQGIYGYTFGSGTRLTVV.